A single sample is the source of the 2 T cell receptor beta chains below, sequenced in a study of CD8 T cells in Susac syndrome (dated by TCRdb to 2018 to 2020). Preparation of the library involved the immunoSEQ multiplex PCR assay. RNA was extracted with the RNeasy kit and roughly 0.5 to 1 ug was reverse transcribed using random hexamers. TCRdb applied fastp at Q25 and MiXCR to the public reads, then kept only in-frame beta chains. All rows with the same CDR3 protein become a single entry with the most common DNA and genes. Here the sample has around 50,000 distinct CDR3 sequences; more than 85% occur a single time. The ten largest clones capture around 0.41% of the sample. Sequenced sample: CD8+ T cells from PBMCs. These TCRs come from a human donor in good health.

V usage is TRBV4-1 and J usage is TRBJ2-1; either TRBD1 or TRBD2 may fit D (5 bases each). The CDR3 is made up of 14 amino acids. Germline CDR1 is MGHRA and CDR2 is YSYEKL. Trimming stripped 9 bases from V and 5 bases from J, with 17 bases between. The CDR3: CASKVGTVDNEQFF. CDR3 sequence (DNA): TGCGCCAGTAAAGTGGGGACCGTTGACAATGAGCAGTTCTTC.

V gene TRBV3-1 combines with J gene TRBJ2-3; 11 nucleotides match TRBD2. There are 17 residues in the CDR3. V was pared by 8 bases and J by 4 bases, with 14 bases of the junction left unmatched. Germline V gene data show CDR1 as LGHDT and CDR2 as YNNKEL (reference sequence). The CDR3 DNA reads TGTGCCAGCGGACAACCGGGACTAGCGGTTACCCCAGATACGCAGTATTTT. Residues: CASGQPGLAVTPDTQYF.